A single TCR beta chain is shown here with its context. The specificity of this receptor is unknown. No base quality values were provided; no much bigger clone lies one nucleotide off. Trimming takes 10 bases from V and 0 bases from J, and the germline ends sit 16 bases apart. The germline V gene yields SNHLY for CDR1 and FYNNEI for CDR2. The CDR3 contains 15 residues, cysteine and phenylalanine counted. Only the CDR3 portion is preserved as DNA: 45 bases, with reading frame beginning at the first base. Patients with autoimmune disease history or receiving systemic immunosuppression were excluded from the trial. In every dose cohort, peripheral blood was drawn for TCR sequencing at baseline, cycle 4 day 1, and cycle 7 day 1. The samples were taken from a phase I, first-in-human, multicenter, open-label dose-escalation trial of ivuxolimab. The trial enrolled adults with locally advanced or metastatic head and neck squamous cell, hepatocellular, melanoma or renal cell carcinoma. CD4+ and CD8+ T cells were sorted separately from peripheral blood before TCR sequencing.

This entry belongs to a study of OX40 agonist ivuxolimab in advanced cancers. At the level of the whole study: Ivuxolimab was a fully human IgG2 agonistic monoclonal antibody targeting the costimulatory receptor OX40 (CD134). In the dose-escalation cohort, over 65% of patients were male, and the mean age was approximately 64 years, with a range of roughly 23 to 85. The monotherapy dose-escalation portion (N of about 50 patients) of the phase I ivuxolimab trial is reported in the paper. Partial responses were achieved by three dose-escalation patients, of whom one had hepatocellular carcinoma and two had cutaneous melanoma. Intravenous ivuxolimab was administered to patients every 2 weeks at six dose levels: 0.01, 0.1, 0.3, 1.5, 3 and 10 mg/kg. Prior anti-PD-1, anti-PD-L1 or anti-CTLA-4 therapy was permitted, and 30% to 45% of dose-escalation patients had received checkpoint inhibitors. The point of sequencing TCRbeta in the periphery was to test whether ivuxolimab changed TCR sequence diversity and drove clonal T-cell expansion. Among the approximately 50 dose-escalation patients, some 19 had hepatocellular carcinoma, roughly 15 melanoma, 9 renal cell carcinoma and 9 head and neck cancer. The paper as a whole reports these results and caveats: At doses from 0.1 to 3.0 mg/kg, clonal expansion was seen in both CD4+ and CD8+ blood T cells between baseline and week 6. In the 0.1-3.0 mg/kg groups, partial responders were among the patients with the lowest normalized peripheral clonal expansion, particularly in CD8+ T cells. After ivuxolimab, CD8+ T cells had more expanded clones than CD4+ T cells on average. Which antigens the clonally expanded peripheral T cells were specific for was not determined. Low levels of normalized T-cell clonal expansion were also seen in some nonresponding patients.

For sequencing of the TCRbeta CDR3 region, genomic DNA was extracted from the sorted cells. The immunoSEQ Assay was used for sequencing of TCRbeta CDR3 regions. Not all clones reach the TCRdb copy of this immuneACCESS table, which keeps in-frame sequences only. Checked studies attribute under half of the gap to unresolved V genes and leave the rest unexplained. The sample contains under 95,000 clones, more than 80% of them found a single time. In total, the top ten clones hold more than 8.5% of the sample. The chain couples TRBV2 to TRBJ1-3; the D gene identity is not certain. Sequenced here: CD4+ or CD8+ T cells sorted from blood, sampled in a trial of the OX40 agonist ivuxolimab. The receptor comes from an adult with an advanced solid tumor such as melanoma, head and neck, liver or kidney cancer. The CDR3 protein sequence reads: CAISFGPPSGNTIYF. The DNA is as follows: TGTGCCATCTCCTTCGGTCCGCCCTCTGGAAACACCATATATTTT.